This passage covers 28 T cell receptor beta chains from one sample sequenced in a study of T cells in tumors after PD-1 blockade. The table came from immunoSEQ multiplex PCR; TCRdb's copy has only in-frame clones and leaves some out. The sample yields about 34,000 clones, approximately 73% seen once. The source material was PBMCs, sampled after anti-PD-1 treatment. These receptors all stem from a human donor with basal cell carcinoma.

This sequence joins TRBV5-4 and TRBJ2-1; TRBD1 agrees at 10 bases. The germline V gene encodes CDR1 SGHNT and CDR2 YYREEE (reference sequence). V lost 3 bases to trimming and J lost 2 bases; unmatched junction nucleotides: 5. The CDR3 contains 16 residues. In DNA, the CDR3 is TGTGCCAGCAGCTGGGTGGGGACAGGGGCCTACAATGAGCAGTTCTTC. Encoded protein: CASSWVGTGAYNEQFF.

This clone appeared a few times. The chain links TRBV30 to TRBJ1-5; D unresolved. CDR3 length equals 14 residues. Germline CDR1 reads GTSNPN; CDR2 reads SVGIG (reference sequence). Between the trimmed V and J ends, which lost 1 base and 7 bases, there was a span of 14 bases. The DNA of the CDR3 is TGTGCCTGGAGTGGCATAGGGTCGGAGCAGCCCCAGCATTTT. This encodes CAWSGIGSEQPQHF.

The V call is TRBV27, the J call TRBJ2-3; D is possibly TRBD1 (6 bases). Germline lookup yields CDR1 MNHEY and CDR2 SMNVEV (reference sequence). The CDR3 contains 16 residues. The V and J ends lost 6 bases and 3 bases respectively, with 19 bases between them. DNA for the CDR3: TGTGCCAGCAGCGACAAAGGACAGAGCACTACAGATACGCAGTATTTT. Translated: CASSDKGQSTTDTQYF.

The chain recombines TRBV19 with TRBJ2-1, with a tentative D call TRBD2 (7 bases). Trimming removed 1 base at V and 2 bases at J, with 12 bases between. From germline, CDR1 is LNHDA and CDR2 SQIVND (reference sequence). This CDR3 comprises 16 residues. CDR3 region: CASSIGGGGPYNEQFF. The DNA of the CDR3 is TGTGCCAGTAGTATAGGAGGGGGGGGCCCCTACAATGAGCAGTTCTTC.

The rearrangement links TRBV6-5 to TRBJ1-2, with a possible D match to TRBD1 (5 bases). CDR1 and CDR2 from the germline V gene are MNHEY and SVGAGI. V lost 6 bases, J lost 7 bases, and 12 bases lay in between. CDR3 size: 12 residues. The CDR3, as DNA: TGTGCCAGCAGCGCTCAGGGACGTGGCTACACCTTC. It codes for CASSAQGRGYTF.

This clone was observed a single time. The V and J genes are TRBV24-1 and TRBJ1-5, with D possibly TRBD1 on 6 matching bases. Germline V gene data show CDR1 as KGHDR and CDR2 as SFDVKD. V lost 5 bases, J lost 6 bases, and 10 bases lay in between. The CDR3 consists of 13 residues. The CDR3 nucleotides read TGTGCCACCAGTGCCAGGGGTAGTCAGCCCCAGCATTTT. Amino acid sequence: CATSARGSQPQHF.

At least ten counts were recorded for this clone. The chain carries TRBV9 and TRBJ2-2; TRBD1 aligns across 7 bases. The CDR3 is 14 amino acids. Per germline, CDR1 SGDLS and CDR2 YYNGEE. Trimming cost V 3 bases and J 6 bases; bases outside gene matches: 5. CDR3 residues: CASSGRQGAGELFF. The CDR3 DNA sequence: TGTGCCAGCAGCGGCCGACAGGGAGCCGGGGAGCTGTTTTTT.

V usage is TRBV5-1 and J usage is TRBJ2-7; 7 bases fit TRBD1. The CDR3 length is 15 residues. CDR1 is SGHRS, CDR2 YFSETQ, per germline. V shed 4 bases and J 0 bases; nucleotides not matched to a gene: 7. CDR3 nucleotide sequence: TGCGCCAGCAGCCAGCAGACAGGGTTCTCCTACGAGCAGTACTTC. This encodes CASSQQTGFSYEQYF.

This clone was detected a few times. This chain links TRBV7-3 with TRBJ1-1; tentatively, D is TRBD1 (6 bases). Trimming removed 1 base from V and 3 bases from J, with 15 bases in between. CDR3 length: 16 residues. CDR1 SGHTA and CDR2 FQGTGA come from the germline V gene. CDR3 coding DNA: TGTGCCAGCAGCTTAAGGCCCCAGGGGTCTGACACTGAAGCTTTCTTT. It is translated as CASSLRPQGSDTEAFF.

This chain connects TRBV7-2 to TRBJ2-1; D unclear. Germline-derived CDR1 and CDR2 are SGHTA and FQGNSA. The CDR3 covers 15 residues. Trimming took off 3 bases at V and 9 bases at J, with 18 bases between the two ends. Here the CDR3 DNA reads TGTGCCAGCAGCTTTAGCCCCGTCGATGGTAGTGAGCAGTTCTTC. Its translation: CASSFSPVDGSEQFF.

The rearrangement joins TRBV28 to TRBJ1-2, with D perhaps matching TRBD1 (5 bases). V lost 5 bases and J lost 5, with 21 bases in between. This CDR3 is built from 16 residues. Germline values: CDR1 MDHEN, CDR2 SYDVKM. CDR3 bases: TGTGCCAGCAGTGGTTCTAAGGGACCCATTGGGTATGGCTACACCTTC. This sequence encodes CASSGSKGPIGYGYTF.

This sequence joins TRBV11-3 and TRBJ2-2; 11 bases map to TRBD2. CDR1 and CDR2 from the germline V gene are SGHNT and YENEEA. This CDR3 has 17 residues. After removal of 7 bases from V and 2 bases from J, the junction contained 9 bases not matched to a gene. In nucleotides, the CDR3 is TGTGCCAGCACCTCGGTAGCGGGAGGGTTTAACACCGGGGAGCTGTTTTTT. Protein: CASTSVAGGFNTGELFF.

The genes are TRBV15 and TRBJ1-2; 8 bases agree with TRBD1. Germline V CDR1 and CDR2: LNHNV, YYDKDF (reference sequence). With 1 base clipped from V and 8 bases from J, the junction kept 6 bases outside the gene matches. The CDR3 length is 14 residues. The CDR3 loop reads CATSRGAGGRGYTF. CDR3 in DNA: TGTGCCACCAGCAGAGGAGCAGGGGGCAGGGGCTACACCTTC.

To note about this clone: At the DNA level, this CDR3 is encoded by other sequences in the same sample as well. V and J are TRBV2 and TRBJ1-4; a possible D gene is TRBD1 (5 bases). The CDR3 extends over 14 amino acids. Trimming shortened V by 5 bases and J by 4 bases, and 11 bases separated the two germline ends. The germline V gene encodes CDR1 SNHLY and CDR2 FYNNEI. CDR3 DNA sequence: TGTGCCAGCAGTCGGGACCGATTTAATGAAAAACTGTTTTTT. This translates into CASSRDRFNEKLFF.

This chain connects TRBV6-2 or TRBV6-3 to TRBJ1-1; weak D call: TRBD1 (5 bases). The CDR3 is made up of 16 amino acids. Germline CDR1 reads MNHEY; CDR2 reads SVGEGT. Trimming pared 7 bases from V and 0 bases from J, leaving 18 bases between. This chain's CDR3 is CASTPPWGNMNTEAFF. The CDR3 DNA is TGTGCCAGCACCCCCCCTTGGGGGAATATGAACACTGAAGCTTTCTTT.

The chain has TRBV7-2 and TRBJ1-4, with D unclear. The V end was cut by 0 bases, the J end by 3 bases, with 8 bases between. This CDR3 has 15 amino acids. Per the germline V gene, CDR1 is SGHTA and CDR2 is FQGNSA. CDR3 protein: CASSLAGGSNEKLFF. DNA for the CDR3: TGTGCCAGCAGCTTAGCCGGCGGCTCTAATGAAAAACTGTTTTTT.

This chain joins TRBV7-6 and TRBJ2-1; the D gene is possibly TRBD2 (6 bases). CDR3 length equals 15 residues. V gave up 5 bases and J gave up 2 bases, with 13 bases separating them. From germline, CDR1 is SGHVS and CDR2 FNYEAQ. CDR3 sequence (DNA): TGTGCCAGCAGCCCCGGGACGGGAGCCTACAATGAGCAGTTCTTC. Amino acids: CASSPGTGAYNEQFF.

The V gene is TRBV29-1, the J gene TRBJ1-1; D gene unclear. The V gene lost 7 bases and the J gene lost 3 bases, with 15 bases spanning the gap. This CDR3 region has 13 residues. Germline lookup yields CDR1 SQVTM and CDR2 ANQGSEA. The CDR3 here is CSAATGSDTEAFF. CDR3 sequence (DNA): TGCAGCGCAGCAACCGGCTCGGACACTGAAGCTTTCTTT.

This sequence joins TRBV7-6 and TRBJ2-5; the match to TRBD2 covers 14 bases. This CDR3 contains 15 residues. The V and J ends lost 3 bases and 4 bases, in that order; junction bases with no gene match: 1. Germline CDR1 is SGHVS and CDR2 is FNYEAQ. The CDR3 sequence: CASSFGTSGRETQYF. The CDR3 DNA sequence: TGTGCCAGCAGCTTTGGGACTAGCGGGAGAGAGACCCAGTACTTC. The complete variable domain, with remaining parts taken from reference TRBV7-6 and TRBJ2-5, reads GAGVSQSPRYKVTKRGQDVALRCDPISGHVSLYWYRQALGQGPEFLTYFNYEAQQDKSGLPNDRFSAERPEGSISTLTIQRTEQRDSAMYRCASSFGTSGRETQYFGPGTRLLVL.

The V gene is TRBV4-2, the J gene TRBJ1-4; D not certain. There are 11 residues in the CDR3. CDR1 and CDR2 (germline): LGHNA, YNFKEQ. The ends were cut back, 8 bases at V and 4 bases at J, with 5 bases in the middle. The DNA of the CDR3 is TGTGCCAGCTTGGGTAATGAAAAACTGTTTTTT. Translation gives CASLGNEKLFF.

The chain links TRBV5-4 to TRBJ2-7; TRBD1 might be the D (6 bases). This CDR3 is built from 13 residues. Germline V gene data show CDR1 as SGHNT and CDR2 as YYREEE (reference sequence). With 0 bases removed from V and 2 bases from J, the gap between germline ends came to 6 bases. The DNA for the CDR3 is TGTGCCAGCAGCTTGGGGGGGCCCTACGAGCAGTACTTC. As protein: CASSLGGPYEQYF.

The V and J genes are TRBV10-3 and TRBJ2-7; possibly TRBD2 for D (6 bases). Germline CDR1 is ENHRY and CDR2 is SYGVKD. The CDR3 totals 16 residues. The V end lost 0 bases, the J end lost 3 bases, and 15 bases lay between the germline ends. The CDR3 region is CAISESGTGTGYEQYF. For the CDR3, the DNA is TGTGCCATCAGTGAGTCGGGGACCGGGACTGGCTACGAGCAGTACTTC.

This clone was recorded only once. This sequence joins TRBV3-1 (or the pseudogene TRBV3-2) and TRBJ2-5; 7 bases align to TRBD1. Germline-derived CDR1 and CDR2 are LGHDT and YNNKEL (reference sequence). The CDR3 is 19 residues long. J gave up 3 bases and V 3 bases, and 19 bases lay outside the gene matches. CDR3 sequence (DNA): TGTGCCAGCAGCCACCCCGACAGGGTAGGTCCTAGAGAGGAAGAGACCCAGTACTTC. It translates to CASSHPDRVGPREEETQYF.

The chain carries TRBV28 and TRBJ2-7, with 8 bases matching TRBD1. From germline, CDR1 is MDHEN and CDR2 SYDVKM. The ends lost 6 bases at V and 3 bases at J; junction bases unmatched: 4. The CDR3 length is 13 residues. As DNA, the CDR3 is TGTGCCAGCAGAGGACAGGGTCTCTACGAGCAGTACTTC. Its protein is CASRGQGLYEQYF.

The DNA of the CDR3 is TGCAGCGTTGGACAGGGAGGGAACTATGGCTACACCTTC. Residues: CSVGQGGNYGYTF. The chain links TRBV29-1 to TRBJ1-2; 7 positions agree with TRBD1. The junction had 4 bases not matched to a gene; V was cut back by 4 bases and J by 2 bases. The CDR3 totals 13 residues. CDR1 is SQVTM, CDR2 ANQGSEA, per germline. Together with reference TRBV29-1 and TRBJ1-2, the CDR3 gives the full variable domain: SAVISQKPSRDICQRGTSLTIQCQVDSQVTMMFWYRQQPGQSLTLIATANQGSEATYESGFVIDKFPISRPNLTFSTLTVSNMSPEDSSIYLCSVGQGGNYGYTFGSGTRLTVV.

The chain joins TRBV10-3 to TRBJ1-2; TRBD1 might be the D (6 bases). V lost 3 bases, J lost 7 bases, and 18 bases lay in between. CDR1 and CDR2 (germline): ENHRY, SYGVKD. This CDR3 has 15 amino acids. In DNA, the CDR3 is TGTGCCATCAGTGATCCGGGGGCAGAAGTAAGTGGCTACACCTTC. Amino acids: CAISDPGAEVSGYTF.

The genes are TRBV11-3 and TRBJ2-7, with a weak D call TRBD2 (5 bases). Germline assignment: CDR1 SGHNT and CDR2 YENEEA. The CDR3 is 12 amino acids. V was trimmed by 6 bases and J by 3 bases, leaving 9 bases between them. The DNA of the CDR3 is TGTGCCAGCAGTACTAGAATCTACGAGCAGTACTTC. Amino acids: CASSTRIYEQYF.

The chain has TRBV5-4 and TRBJ2-1; D possibly corresponds to TRBD1 (6 bases). Germline V gene lookup returns CDR1 SGHNT and CDR2 YYREEE (reference sequence). V lost 3 bases and J 6 bases, leaving 16 bases between the germline ends. The CDR3 sequence is 15 residues long. This CDR3 reads CASSSAGTIINEQFF. The CDR3 DNA reads as TGTGCCAGCAGCTCCGCCGGGACAATCATCAATGAGCAGTTCTTC.